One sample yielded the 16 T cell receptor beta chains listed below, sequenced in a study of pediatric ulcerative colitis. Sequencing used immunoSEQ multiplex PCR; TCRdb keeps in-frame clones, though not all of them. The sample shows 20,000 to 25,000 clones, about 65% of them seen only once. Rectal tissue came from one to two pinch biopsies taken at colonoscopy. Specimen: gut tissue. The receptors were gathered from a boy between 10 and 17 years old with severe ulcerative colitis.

CDR3 coding DNA: TGTGCCAGCAGCTTAGTGGCAGGGGGCTCCTACGAGCAGTACTTC. Its translation is CASSLVAGGSYEQYF. The rearrangement uses TRBV7-8 and TRBJ2-7, with TRBD1 matching over 7 bases. The junction had 3 bases not matched to a gene; V was cut back by 1 base and J by 0 bases. The CDR3 runs 15 residues. Germline V gene sequence: CDR1 SGHVS, CDR2 FQNEAQ.

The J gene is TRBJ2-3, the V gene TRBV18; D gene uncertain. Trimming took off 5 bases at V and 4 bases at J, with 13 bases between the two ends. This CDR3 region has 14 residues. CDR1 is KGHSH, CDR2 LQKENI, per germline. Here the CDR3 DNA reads TGTGCCAGCTCAAAACGTTCCAGCCCAGATACGCAGTATTTT. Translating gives CASSKRSSPDTQYF.

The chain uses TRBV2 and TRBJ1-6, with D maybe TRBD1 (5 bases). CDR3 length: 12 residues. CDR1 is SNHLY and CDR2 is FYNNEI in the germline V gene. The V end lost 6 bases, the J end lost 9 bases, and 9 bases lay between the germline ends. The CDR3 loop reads CASSMGVSPLHF. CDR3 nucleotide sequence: TGTGCCAGCAGCATGGGGGTTTCACCCCTCCACTTT.

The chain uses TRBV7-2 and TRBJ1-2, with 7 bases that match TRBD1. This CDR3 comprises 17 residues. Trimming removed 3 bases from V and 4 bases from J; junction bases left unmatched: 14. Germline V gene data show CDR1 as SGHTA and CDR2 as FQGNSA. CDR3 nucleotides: TGTGCCAGCAGCTTCGGTCGCGGGCAGGGGGACGTCTATGGCTACACCTTC. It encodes CASSFGRGQGDVYGYTF.

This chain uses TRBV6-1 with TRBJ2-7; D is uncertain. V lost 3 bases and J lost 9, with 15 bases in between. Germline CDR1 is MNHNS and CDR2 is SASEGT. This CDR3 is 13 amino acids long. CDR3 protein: CASSDSPGSRQYF. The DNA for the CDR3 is TGTGCCAGCAGTGATAGTCCGGGCTCCAGGCAGTACTTC.

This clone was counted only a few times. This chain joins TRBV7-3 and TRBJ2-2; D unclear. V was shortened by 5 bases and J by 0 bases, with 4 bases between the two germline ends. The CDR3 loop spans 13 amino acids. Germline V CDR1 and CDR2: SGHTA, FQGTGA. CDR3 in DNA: TGTGCCAGCAGCCCAACGAACACCGGGGAGCTGTTTTTT. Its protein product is CASSPTNTGELFF.

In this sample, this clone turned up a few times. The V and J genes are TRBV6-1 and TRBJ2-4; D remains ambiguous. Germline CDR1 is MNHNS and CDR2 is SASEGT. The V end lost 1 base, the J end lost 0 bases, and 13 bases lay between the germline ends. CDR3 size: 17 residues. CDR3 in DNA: TGTGCCAGCAGTGAAGACGGGCTGGGAAGAGCCAAAAACATTCAGTACTTC. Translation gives CASSEDGLGRAKNIQYF.

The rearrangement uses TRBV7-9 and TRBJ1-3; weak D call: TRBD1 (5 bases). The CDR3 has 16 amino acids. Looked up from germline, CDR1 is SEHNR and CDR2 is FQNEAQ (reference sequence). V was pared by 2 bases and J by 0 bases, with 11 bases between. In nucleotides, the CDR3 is TGTGCCAGCAGCTTAACTAGGGACGTCTCTGGAAACACCATATATTTT. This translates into CASSLTRDVSGNTIYF.

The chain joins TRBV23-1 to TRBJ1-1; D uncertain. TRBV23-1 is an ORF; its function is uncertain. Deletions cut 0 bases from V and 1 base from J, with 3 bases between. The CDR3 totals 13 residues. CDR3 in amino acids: CASSQSGNTEAFF. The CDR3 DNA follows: TGCGCCAGCAGTCAATCGGGGAACACTGAAGCTTTCTTT.

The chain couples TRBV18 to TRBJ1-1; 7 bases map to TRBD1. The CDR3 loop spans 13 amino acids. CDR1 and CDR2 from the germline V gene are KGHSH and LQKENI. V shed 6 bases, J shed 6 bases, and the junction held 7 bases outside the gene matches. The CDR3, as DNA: TGTGCCAGCTCCGAGACAGGGAGGGCTGAAGCTTTCTTT. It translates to CASSETGRAEAFF.

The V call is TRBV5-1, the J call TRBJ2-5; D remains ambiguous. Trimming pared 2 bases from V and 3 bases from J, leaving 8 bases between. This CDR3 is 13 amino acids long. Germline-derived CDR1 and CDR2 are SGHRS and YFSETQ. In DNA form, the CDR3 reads TGCGCCAGCAGCTTTAGGGCAGAAGAGACCCAGTACTTC. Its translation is CASSFRAEETQYF.

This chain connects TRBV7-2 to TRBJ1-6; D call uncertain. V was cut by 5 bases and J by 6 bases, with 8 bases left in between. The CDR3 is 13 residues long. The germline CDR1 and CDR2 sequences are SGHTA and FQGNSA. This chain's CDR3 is CASSPQINSPLHF. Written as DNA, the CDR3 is TGTGCCAGCAGCCCGCAAATTAATTCACCCCTCCACTTT.

CDR3 nucleotides: TGTGCCAGTAGTATTCGGACAGGGACTGAAGCTTTCTTT. Translation: CASSIRTGTEAFF. V and J are TRBV19 and TRBJ1-1, with 8 positions matching TRBD1. CDR1 is LNHDA, CDR2 SQIVND, per germline (reference sequence). This CDR3 is built from 13 residues. With V trimmed by 3 bases and J by 5 bases, 2 bases remained unmatched.

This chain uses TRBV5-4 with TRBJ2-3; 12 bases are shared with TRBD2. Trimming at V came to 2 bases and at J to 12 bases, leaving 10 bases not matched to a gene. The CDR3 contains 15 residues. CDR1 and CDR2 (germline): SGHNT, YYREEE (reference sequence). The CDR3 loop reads CASSLASSGGAPQYF. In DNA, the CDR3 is TGTGCCAGCAGCTTAGCATCTAGCGGGGGGGCCCCTCAGTATTTT. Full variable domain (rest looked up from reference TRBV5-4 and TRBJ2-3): ETGVTQSPTHLIKTRGQQVTLRCSSQSGHNTVSWYQQALGQGPQFIFQYYREEENGRGNFPPRFSGLQFPNYSSELNVNALELDDSALYLCASSLASSGGAPQYFGPGTRLTVL.

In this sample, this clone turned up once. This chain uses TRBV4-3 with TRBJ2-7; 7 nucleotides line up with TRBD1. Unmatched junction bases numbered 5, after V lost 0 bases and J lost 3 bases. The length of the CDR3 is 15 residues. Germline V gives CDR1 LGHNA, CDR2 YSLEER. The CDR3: CASSQERDRVYEQYF. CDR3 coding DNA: TGCGCCAGCAGCCAAGAACGAGACAGGGTCTACGAGCAGTACTTC.

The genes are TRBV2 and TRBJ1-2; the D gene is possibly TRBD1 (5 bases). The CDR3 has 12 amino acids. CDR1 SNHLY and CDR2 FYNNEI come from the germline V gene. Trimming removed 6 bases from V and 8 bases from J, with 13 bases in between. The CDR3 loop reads CASSRGERGYTF. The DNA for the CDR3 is TGTGCCAGCAGCCGGGGGGAAAGGGGCTACACCTTC.